One sample yielded the 31 T cell receptor beta chains listed below, sequenced in a study of T cell clonality in common variable immunodeficiency. Libraries were prepared by immunoSEQ multiplex PCR; TCRdb keeps only in-frame clonotypes and omits some of them. This sample has tens of thousands of clones, each found more than once. The sample was peripheral blood mononuclear cells. These receptors were collected from a person between 18 and 69 years old in good health.

This clone was counted at least ten times. The missing CDR3 end, 3 residues past where the read stops, is filled in from the germline J gene. The chain uses TRBV20-1 and TRBJ2-7; perhaps TRBD1 as D (5 bases). The CDR3 contains 17 residues. Per germline, CDR1 DFQATT and CDR2 SNEGSKA (reference sequence). V dropped 0 bases and J dropped 0 bases, with 18 bases sitting between them. CDR3: CSARDSITGRSSYEQYF. CDR3 DNA (partial): TGCAGTGCTAGAGATTCTATTACAGGACGAAGCTCCTACGAG.

This clone was counted many times. One junction end disagrees with the germline gene, perhaps due to a read error. The read terminates 3 residues ahead of where the CDR3 ends, so the germline J gene completes it. The rearrangement links TRBV7-9 to TRBJ2-1; TRBD2 might be the D (6 bases). The CDR3 extends over 14 amino acids. The germline V gene encodes CDR1 SEHNR and CDR2 FQNEAQ (reference sequence). Here the CDR3 reads CASSLAGAGGEQFF. The CDR3 DNA, read in part, is TGTGCCAGCAGCCTAGCAGGAGCGGGTGGTGAG. Filled out from reference TRBV7-9 and TRBJ2-1, the complete variable domain reads DTGVSQNPRHKITKRGQNVTFRCDPISEHNRLYWYRQTLGQGPEFLTYFQNEAQLEKSRLLSDRFSAERPKGSFSTLEIQRTEQGDSAMYLCASSLAGAGGEQFFGPGTRLTVL.

This clone has only a few counts. The CDR3 here is CASSSQYSNQPQHF. The DNA read from the CDR3 is TGTGCCAGCAGTTCACAGTATAGCAATCAGCCC. The gene calls are TRBV7-2 and TRBJ1-5; D unresolved. From the germline J gene comes the end of the CDR3, since the read stops 3 residues before it. V was clipped by 6 bases and J by 0 bases, with 9 bases between them. There are 14 residues in the CDR3. CDR1 and CDR2 from the germline V gene are SGHTA and FQGNSA.

Ten or more counts support this clone. The read ends 3 residues shy of where the CDR3 ends; the end is completed using the germline J gene. The chain couples TRBV7-3 to TRBJ2-1, with TRBD2 identical over 7 bases. The CDR3 loop spans 13 amino acids. Per the germline V gene, CDR1 is SGHTA and CDR2 is FQGTGA. The trim removed 5 bases at V and 6 bases at J, leaving 4 bases unmatched. The DNA read from the CDR3 is TGTGCCAGCAGCCTCGGACTAGGCAATGAG. As protein: CASSLGLGNE. The complete CDR3 protein is CASSLGLGNEQFF.

In this sample, this clone turned up many times. The read ends 3 residues shy of where the CDR3 ends; the end is completed using the germline J gene. V usage is TRBV6-1 and J usage is TRBJ2-1; a possible D gene is TRBD1 (6 bases). Germline CDR1 reads MNHNS; CDR2 reads SASEGT. This CDR3 spans 15 amino acids. Trimming took 3 bases from V and 4 from J, leaving 13 bases between them. Incomplete CDR3 DNA: TGTGCCAGCAGTGAGGTACAGGGTCCTTACAATGAG. Its protein is CASSEVQGPYNE. Given in full, the CDR3 is CASSEVQGPYNEQFF.

The table lists this clone with many counts. The read comes to an end 3 residues before the CDR3 does, leaving the germline J gene to fill in the end. The V and J genes are TRBV19 and TRBJ2-7; D perhaps matches TRBD2 (6 bases). This CDR3 is built from 13 residues. V lost 6 bases to trimming and J lost 3 bases, with 12 bases between them. From germline, CDR1 is LNHDA and CDR2 SQIVND (reference sequence). Here the CDR3 reads CASSRDFYYEQYF. The sequenced CDR3 bases are TGTGCCAGTAGCCGGGACTTCTACTACGAG.

This clone was recorded at least ten times. The read stops 3 residues short of the end of the CDR3; the missing end is completed from the germline J gene. The V gene is TRBV7-9, the J gene TRBJ2-5; D is possibly TRBD1 or TRBD2 (7 bases each). Germline V lookup: CDR1 SEHNR, CDR2 FQNEAQ (reference sequence). This CDR3 has 13 residues. V was clipped by 6 bases and J by 5 bases, with 13 bases between them. CDR3 loop: CASSYRGGETQYF. Partial CDR3 DNA: TGTGCCAGCAGTTACAGGGGAGGGGAGACC. Complete variable domain (other parts from reference TRBV7-9 and TRBJ2-5): DTGVSQNPRHKITKRGQNVTFRCDPISEHNRLYWYRQTLGQGPEFLTYFQNEAQLEKSRLLSDRFSAERPKGSFSTLEIQRTEQGDSAMYLCASSYRGGETQYFGPGTRLLVL.

The sample holds many counts of this clone. The sequence runs out 3 residues before the end of the CDR3; the remainder is reconstructed from the germline J gene. The rearrangement joins TRBV6-1 to TRBJ2-7, with 7 bases that match TRBD1. The V and J ends lost 4 bases and 1 base, in that order; junction bases with no gene match: 4. In germline, CDR1 is MNHNS, CDR2 SASEGT. The length of the CDR3 is 14 residues. The part of the CDR3 DNA that was read is TGTGCCAGCAGTGTATACAGGGGATCCTACGAG. Its translation: CASSVYRGSYE. The full-length CDR3 reads as CASSVYRGSYEQYF.

Many counts were recorded for this clone. The read terminates 3 residues before the CDR3 end, so the remaining end is supplied by the germline J gene. This chain links TRBV5-6 with TRBJ2-7, with D maybe TRBD1 (6 bases). CDR1 is SGHDT and CDR2 is YYEEEE in the germline V gene. Between the trimmed V and J ends, which lost 2 bases and 0 bases, there was a span of 9 bases. The CDR3 runs to 14 residues. The sequenced part of the CDR3 DNA is TGTGCCAGCAGCTTACAGGGTTACTCCTACGAG. This gives the protein CASSLQGYSYE. The entire CDR3 protein reads CASSLQGYSYEQYF.

This clone was detected many times. The read ends 3 residues before the CDR3 terminus; that terminus is restored from the germline J gene. The chain combines TRBV19 with TRBJ1-5; D is ambiguous. Germline CDR1 LNHDA, CDR2 SQIVND (reference sequence). CDR3 length: 15 amino acids. The V gene lost 6 bases and the J gene lost 2 bases, with 14 bases spanning the gap. The sequenced part of the CDR3 DNA is TGTGCCAGTAGGGATCGGGGAGTAGGCAATCAGCCC. Amino acids: CASRDRGVGNQP. In full, the CDR3 reads CASRDRGVGNQPQHF.

This clone was counted at least ten times. The read falls 3 residues short of the CDR3 end, and the missing part is taken from the germline J gene. This chain uses TRBV28 with TRBJ1-3; no clear D gene. Germline V lookup: CDR1 MDHEN, CDR2 SYDVKM. There are 15 residues in the CDR3. Trimming shortened V by 2 bases and J by 0 bases, and 8 bases separated the two germline ends. CDR3 sequence reads: CASSLTRHSGNTIYF. CDR3 DNA (partial): TGTGCCAGCAGTTTAACCAGGCACTCTGGAAACACC. The full variable domain, rest sourced from reference TRBV28 and TRBJ1-3, is DVKVTQSSRYLVKRTGEKVFLECVQDMDHENMFWYRQDPGLGLRLIYFSYDVKMKEKGDIPEGYSVSREKKERFSLILESASTNQTSMYLCASSLTRHSGNTIYFGEGSWLTVV.

This clone was seen ten or more times. The missing CDR3 end, 3 residues past where the read stops, is filled in from the germline J gene. The V gene is TRBV18, the J gene TRBJ2-7, with D perhaps matching TRBD1 (6 bases). CDR1 KGHSH and CDR2 LQKENI come from the germline V gene. The V and J ends lost 0 bases and 4 bases respectively, with 16 bases between them. The CDR3 has 16 residues. CDR3 DNA, as far as it was read: TGTGCCAGCTCACCACCATCAGGGGCGCTTGGGTACGAG. This translates into CASSPPSGALGYE. The complete CDR3 reads CASSPPSGALGYEQYF.

In its sample, this clone was seen many times. The read comes to an end 3 residues before the CDR3 does, leaving the germline J gene to fill in the end. V is TRBV12-3 or TRBV12-4 and J is TRBJ2-3; TRBD1 aligns across 10 bases. The ends lost 2 bases at V and 7 bases at J; junction bases unmatched: 6. The CDR3 runs to 15 residues. The CDR3 spells CASSLTPDRGNTQYF. The sequenced part of the CDR3 DNA is TGTGCCAGCAGTTTAACCCCGGACAGGGGGAATACG.

In its sample, this clone was seen many times. A much larger clone differs by one base, so this may be a read error. From the germline J gene comes the end of the CDR3, since the read stops 3 residues before it. The rearrangement joins TRBV10-1 to TRBJ1-1; D unresolved. Germline V lookup: CDR1 WNHNN, CDR2 SYGVQD (reference sequence). Trimming removed 3 bases at V and 0 bases at J, with 5 bases between. The CDR3 contains 13 residues. Partial CDR3 DNA: TGCGCCAGCAGTGATCAGATGAACACTGAA. This codes for CASSDQMNTE. The CDR3 reads in full as CASSDQMNTEAFF.

This clone has a count of ten or more. The CDR3 extends 3 residues past the end of the read, so its final part is completed from the germline J gene. The chain is built from TRBV29-1 and TRBJ2-1; weak D call: TRBD2 (5 bases). The germline gives CDR1 SQVTM, CDR2 ANQGSEA. This CDR3 has 14 residues. V shed 0 bases and J shed 3 bases, with 9 bases lying between them. CDR3 sequence: CSVEEFRGYNEQFF. The covered CDR3 bases are TGCAGCGTTGAAGAGTTTCGGGGCTACAATGAG.

The table lists this clone with many counts. The read terminates 3 residues before the CDR3 end, so the remaining end is supplied by the germline J gene. The V and J genes are TRBV20-1 and TRBJ2-2; TRBD2 agrees at 12 bases. The trim removed 1 base at V and 2 bases at J, leaving 8 bases unmatched. The germline CDR1 and CDR2 sequences are DFQATT and SNEGSKA (reference sequence). CDR3 length equals 18 residues. CDR3 loop: CSARALGTSGLNTGELFF. Partial CDR3 DNA: TGCAGTGCTAGAGCCCTTGGGACTAGCGGGCTCAACACCGGGGAG.

This clone was counted many times. The read is 3 residues too short to cover the CDR3 end, so that end is filled in from the germline J gene. The chain is built from TRBV11-2 and TRBJ2-2; TRBD2 aligns across 7 bases. The germline V gene has CDR1 SGHAT and CDR2 FQNNGV. CDR3 length: 15 residues. Trimming took 1 base from V and 3 from J; bases not matched to a gene: 2. The CDR3 DNA, read in part, is TGTGCCAGCAGCTTAGGGCTAGCGGACACCGGGGAG. This encodes CASSLGLADTGE. The complete CDR3 reads CASSLGLADTGELFF. Based on the CDR3 plus reference TRBV11-2 and TRBJ2-2, the full variable domain is EAGVAQSPRYKIIEKRQSVAFWCNPISGHATLYWYQQILGQGPKLLIQFQNNGVVDDSQLPKDRFSAERLKGVDSTLKIQPAKLEDSAVYLCASSLGLADTGELFFGEGSRLTVL.

The sample holds many counts of this clone. The DNA read from the CDR3 is TGTGCCCGTCTTAGGGGTCCGGGTGGC. Its protein is CARLRGPGG. The CDR3, in full, reads CARLRGPGGYTF. The J gene is TRBJ1-2, the V gene TRBV30; tentatively, D is TRBD1 (5 bases). The CDR3 end falls 3 residues outside the read, so it is completed with the germline J gene. The germline V and J ends were trimmed by 8 bases and 7 bases, with 17 bases remaining between them. This CDR3 is 12 amino acids long. Germline V gene lookup returns CDR1 GTSNPN and CDR2 SVGIG (reference sequence).

This clone was seen repeatedly, ten times or more. The CDR3 end falls 3 residues outside the read, so it is completed with the germline J gene. The V and J genes are TRBV6-1 and TRBJ1-1; maybe TRBD1 (5 bases). CDR3 length: 13 residues. V was trimmed by 4 bases and J by 1 base, leaving 7 bases between them. Germline V gene sequence: CDR1 MNHNS, CDR2 SASEGT. CDR3 sequence: CASSGGGNTEAFF. The CDR3 bases that were read are TGTGCCAGCAGTGGGGGGGGGAACACTGAA.

This clone appeared many times. Read sequence stops 3 residues before the CDR3 end, and the germline J gene provides the missing end. This rearrangement joins TRBV4-1 to TRBJ2-1; TRBD2 agrees at 8 bases. J gave up 3 bases and V 0 bases, and 7 bases lay outside the gene matches. Germline CDR1 MGHRA, CDR2 YSYEKL. The length of the CDR3 is 17 residues. CDR3 amino acids: CASSQDRAGGRYNEQFF. Partial CDR3 DNA: TGCGCCAGCAGCCAAGATCGGGCGGGAGGACGCTACAATGAG.

The sample holds a few counts of this clone. The read ends 3 residues before the CDR3 terminus; that terminus is restored from the germline J gene. V gene TRBV19 combines with J gene TRBJ2-7; the match to TRBD2 covers 7 bases. The CDR3 has 15 residues. V shed 2 bases, J shed 2 bases, and the junction held 6 bases outside the gene matches. In germline, CDR1 is LNHDA, CDR2 SQIVND (reference sequence). CDR3 DNA, as far as it was read: TGTGCCAGTAGTATATTTGGGACTACTGCCTACGAG. Protein sequence: CASSIFGTTAYE. The full CDR3 sequence reads CASSIFGTTAYEQYF.

This clone occurred a few times. The read falls 3 residues short of the CDR3 end, and the missing part is taken from the germline J gene. The chain employs TRBV2 and TRBJ2-1; 11 positions match TRBD2. Germline assignment: CDR1 SNHLY and CDR2 FYNNEI. The V gene end was trimmed by 4 bases and the J gene end by 9 bases; junction bases not matched to a gene: 11. This CDR3 has 16 residues. The CDR3 loop is CASSGSGGDGTGEQFF. The CDR3 DNA, read in part, is TGTGCCAGCAGTGGTAGCGGGGGGGACGGGACGGGTGAG.

This clone appeared many times. The sequenced fragment ends 3 residues before the CDR3 boundary, so the rest is inferred from the germline J gene. The genes are TRBV28 and TRBJ1-5; D ambiguous. Trimming took 2 bases from V and 6 from J, leaving 5 bases between them. CDR3 length: 12 amino acids. Looked up from germline, CDR1 is MDHEN and CDR2 is SYDVKM. This CDR3 is CASSLTGQPQHF. The sequenced part of the CDR3 DNA is TGTGCCAGCAGTTTAACGGGTCAGCCC.

Notes on this clone: The read finishes 3 residues shy of the CDR3 end, and the germline J gene is used to complete it. The J gene is TRBJ1-6, the V gene TRBV7-3, with 8 bases matching TRBD1. The V gene end was trimmed by 5 bases and the J gene end by 6 bases; junction bases not matched to a gene: 6. The CDR3 is 15 residues long. Germline loops: CDR1 SGHTA, CDR2 FQGTGA. The CDR3 loop reads CASSERDRPNSPLHF. CDR3 DNA, as far as it was read: TGTGCCAGCAGCGAGCGGGACAGGCCTAATTCACCC.

Turning to this clone: The read falls 3 residues short of the CDR3 end, and the missing part is taken from the germline J gene. This chain joins TRBV20-1 and TRBJ1-1; tentatively, D is TRBD1 (6 bases). The CDR3 has 15 amino acids. Trimming removed 1 base at V and 4 bases at J, with 16 bases between. Germline-derived CDR1 and CDR2 are DFQATT and SNEGSKA (reference sequence). The part of the CDR3 DNA that was read is TGCAGTGCTAGAGGGTTGCAGGGGAGGAGCACTGAA. It translates to CSARGLQGRSTE. The whole CDR3 protein reads CSARGLQGRSTEAFF.

This clone has a count of ten or more. The observed sequence ends 3 residues before the CDR3 terminus, with the missing tail filled in from the germline J gene. The rearrangement links TRBV5-6 to TRBJ2-3; D perhaps matches TRBD1 (6 bases). Germline V gene sequence: CDR1 SGHDT, CDR2 YYEEEE. The length of the CDR3 is 14 residues. V dropped 6 bases and J dropped 5 bases, with 16 bases sitting between them. The CDR3 here is CASKGHGSQDTQYF. The part of the CDR3 DNA that was read is TGTGCCAGCAAGGGACATGGATCTCAAGATACG.

The table lists this clone with many counts. This CDR3 is CASSITGFTEAFF. The CDR3 DNA, read in part, is TGTGCCAGCAGCATCACAGGGTTCACTGAA. The rearrangement links TRBV7-3 to TRBJ1-1, with a weak D call TRBD1 (6 bases). The read stops 3 residues short of the end of the CDR3; the missing end is completed from the germline J gene. V was clipped by 5 bases and J by 4 bases, with 11 bases between them. Germline lookup yields CDR1 SGHTA and CDR2 FQGTGA. The CDR3 is made up of 13 amino acids.

Ten or more counts support this clone. The CDR3 end falls 3 residues outside the read, so it is completed with the germline J gene. The chain has TRBV27 and TRBJ2-1; TRBD2 might be the D (6 bases). The CDR3 extends over 14 amino acids. V was shortened by 3 bases and J by 6 bases, with 12 bases between the two germline ends. Germline CDR1 reads MNHEY; CDR2 reads SMNVEV (reference sequence). CDR3 DNA (partial): TGTGCCAGCAGTTTCGGGCTAGCGAGCAATGAG. It yields the protein CASSFGLASNE. The CDR3, in full, reads CASSFGLASNEQFF.

This clone was counted between two and nine times. The read ends 3 residues before the CDR3 terminus; that terminus is restored from the germline J gene. The V call is TRBV5-1, the J call TRBJ2-1, with TRBD2 identical over 11 bases. In germline, CDR1 is SGHRS, CDR2 YFSETQ. With V trimmed by 3 bases and J by 7 bases, 0 bases remained unmatched. The CDR3 is made up of 13 amino acids. The CDR3 protein is CASSSSGRNEQFF. The sequenced CDR3 bases are TGCGCCAGCAGCTCTAGCGGGAGGAATGAG.

This clone was counted at least ten times. The read halts 3 residues ahead of the CDR3 end, with the missing end drawn from the germline J gene. The rearrangement links TRBV7-9 to TRBJ2-3; possibly TRBD2 for D (6 bases). This CDR3 is built from 13 residues. The germline V gene has CDR1 SEHNR and CDR2 FQNEAQ (reference sequence). Trimming took 5 bases from V and 4 from J, leaving 10 bases between them. CDR3 region: CASSLSGADTQYF. Partial CDR3 DNA: TGTGCCAGCAGCCTGTCGGGGGCAGATACG.

Many counts were recorded for this clone. The missing CDR3 end, 3 residues past where the read stops, is filled in from the germline J gene. The chain carries TRBV19 and TRBJ1-1, with 7 nucleotides matching TRBD1. This CDR3 is 14 amino acids long. CDR1 is LNHDA and CDR2 is SQIVND in the germline V gene (reference sequence). Trimming removed 5 bases from V and 2 bases from J; junction bases left unmatched: 5. CDR3 bases read: TGTGCCAGTAGTCTCGACAGGGCAAACACTGAA. This codes for CASSLDRANTE. The entire CDR3 is CASSLDRANTEAFF.